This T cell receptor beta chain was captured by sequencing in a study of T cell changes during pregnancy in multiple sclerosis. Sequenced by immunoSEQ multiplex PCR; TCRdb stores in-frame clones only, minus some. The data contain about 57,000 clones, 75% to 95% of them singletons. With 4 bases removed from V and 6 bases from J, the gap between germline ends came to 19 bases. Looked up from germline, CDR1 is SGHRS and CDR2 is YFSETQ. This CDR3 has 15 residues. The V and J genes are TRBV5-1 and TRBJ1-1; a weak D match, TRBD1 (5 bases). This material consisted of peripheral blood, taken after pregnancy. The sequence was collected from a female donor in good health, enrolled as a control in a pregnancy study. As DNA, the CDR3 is TGCGCCAGCAGCCCGACCGGGGGTGGCTCTCCTGAAGCTTTCTTT. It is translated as CASSPTGGGSPEAFF.